One and the same sample provided the 13 T cell receptor beta chains below, sequenced in a study of tumor and adjacent non-tumor tissue in lung cancer. RNA was extracted from bulk tissue without any cell sorting. The library came from three nested PCR rounds adapted from ARM-PCR protocols. MiXCR, applied by TCRdb to the multiplex PCR reads, yields one record per CDR3 protein. The data contain roughly 220,000 distinct CDR3 sequences, 71% of them singletons. Sequenced sample: lung tumor tissue. These receptors were collected from a man aged 55 to 70 with non-small cell lung cancer.

There are a few counts of this clonotype. Since a much larger clone is just one base distant, this may be a read error. The rearrangement links TRBV4-2 to TRBJ1-1, with a weak D call TRBD1 (5 bases). Trimming left V 4 bases short and J 1 base short, with 16 bases between. The germline gives CDR1 LGHNA, CDR2 YNFKEQ. The CDR3 consists of 16 residues. The CDR3 DNA is TGTGCCAGCAGCCTTTGGGCAGGGATAGGGAACACTGAAGCTTTCTTT. Translating gives CASSLWAGIGNTEAFF.

Turning to this clonotype: Likely a read error: the CDR3 ends without its conserved phenylalanine or tryptophan. The chain joins TRBV4-2 to TRBJ1-1; a possible D gene is TRBD1 (6 bases). The length of the CDR3 is 16 residues. Germline values: CDR1 LGHNA, CDR2 YNFKEQ. The CDR3 loop reads CASIQVGQLENTKAFL. The DNA for the CDR3 is TGTGCCAGCATCCAAGTCGGACAGCTTGAGAACACTAAAGCTTTCCTT.

Points on this clonotype: One end of the junction fails to match germline, which may point to a read error. The V and J genes are TRBV5-6 and TRBJ2-1, with TRBD2 identical over 7 bases. The CDR3 runs to 16 residues. Germline V gene sequence: CDR1 SGHDT, CDR2 YYEEEE. DNA for the CDR3: TGTGCCAGCAGTTTGCGAGGGAGGGCCGGCTACAATGAGCAGCTCTTC. It codes for CASSLRGRAGYNEQLF.

CDR3 bases: TGCGCCAGCATCTATGGGGCGACGGGAAACACAGATACGCAGTATTTT. The encoded protein is CASIYGATGNTDTQYF. This chain uses TRBV5-1 with TRBJ2-3; possibly TRBD1 or TRBD2 for D (5 bases each). This CDR3 spans 16 amino acids. Germline assignment: CDR1 SGHRS and CDR2 YFSETQ. The V end was cut by 6 bases, the J end by 2 bases, with 19 bases between. The whole variable domain, remainder taken from reference TRBV5-1 and TRBJ2-3, is KAGVTQTPRYLIKTRGQQVTLSCSPISGHRSVSWYQQTPGQGLQFLFEYFSETQRNKGNFPGRFSGRQFSNSRSEMNVSTLELGDSALYLCASIYGATGNTDTQYFGPGTRLTVL.

The rearrangement uses TRBV20-1 and TRBJ1-1; no firm D call. This CDR3 is 13 amino acids long. V shed 5 bases and J shed 2 bases, with 12 bases lying between them. CDR1 and CDR2 from the germline V gene are DFQATT and SNEGSKA (reference sequence). This CDR3 is CSAPWGYNTEAFF. The CDR3 DNA reads as TGCAGTGCTCCGTGGGGTTATAACACTGAAGCTTTCTTT.

On this clonotype itself: The conserved final phenylalanine or tryptophan is absent from the CDR3, which likely points to a read error. The DNA is left out, because the CDR3 cannot be placed on it with certainty; the CDR3 is given as TCRdb lists it. The CDR3 loop reads CARRVGANSPLNS. The rearrangement joins TRBV12-3 or TRBV12-4 to TRBJ1-6; the tabulated D call, TRBD1, remains unverified against the DNA. Including both end residues, the CDR3 is 13 amino acids long.

This clonotype was found a few times. This chain uses TRBV7-8 with TRBJ1-2; D call uncertain. This CDR3 is 12 amino acids long. V gave up 0 bases and J gave up 11 bases, with 10 bases separating them. Germline V gene sequence: CDR1 SGHVS, CDR2 FQNEAQ. In DNA form, the CDR3 reads TGTGCCAGCAGCTTAGCAGGCATTCGGTACACCTTC. Translated: CASSLAGIRYTF.

About this clonotype: A read error is possible here, since a much larger clone lies one base away. The V gene is TRBV12-3 or TRBV12-4, the J gene TRBJ1-1, with TRBD1 matching over 7 bases. The CDR3 runs 14 residues. The J segment lost 5 bases and the V segment lost 8 bases, leaving 11 bases of the junction unmatched. The CDR3 nucleotides read TGTGCCAGCGGTCGATCAGGGGGGAGGACTGAAGCTTTCTTT. This encodes CASGRSGGRTEAFF.

As for this clonotype: This clone may be a read error of a much larger clone one base away. This chain uses TRBV6-1 with TRBJ2-7; 7 bases are a match to TRBD2. This CDR3 is built from 17 residues. Germline assignment: CDR1 MNHNS and CDR2 SASEGT. Written as DNA, the CDR3 is TGTGCCAGCAATGAAGCTAGGGGAGGGGCGAACTCCTACGAGCAGTACTTC. Encoded protein: CASNEARGGANSYEQYF.

Points on this clonotype: A read error may account for a junction end that differs from germline. The chain uses TRBV11-2 and TRBJ2-4, with 8 bases lining up with TRBD1. Germline V gene lookup returns CDR1 SGHAT and CDR2 FQNNGV. The CDR3 has 17 residues. The CDR3 spells CASIPRTGIISKNIQYF. The CDR3 DNA reads TGTGCCAGCATCCCGAGGACAGGGATAATATCCAAGAACATTCAGTACTTC. Full variable domain (missing parts from reference TRBV11-2 and TRBJ2-4): EAGVAQSPRYKIIEKRQSVAFWCNPISGHATLYWYQQILGQGPKLLIQFQNNGVVDDSQLPKDRFSAERLKGVDSTLKIQPAKLEDSAVYLCASIPRTGIISKNIQYFGAGTRLSVL.

The chain employs TRBV20-1 and TRBJ1-2; tentative D call: TRBD1 (5 bases). Germline-derived CDR1 and CDR2 are DFQATT and SNEGSKA (reference sequence). The CDR3 has 14 amino acids. Trimming left V 1 base short and J 1 base short, with 10 bases between. The CDR3 region is CSARARDFNYGYTF. CDR3 coding DNA: TGCAGTGCTAGAGCCAGGGATTTTAACTATGGCTACACCTTC.

The genes are TRBV4-1 and TRBJ1-2, with D possibly being TRBD1 (6 bases). The CDR3 is 20 amino acids. V lost 4 bases and J 4 bases, leaving 31 bases between the germline ends. The germline CDR1 and CDR2 sequences are MGHRA and YSYEKL. CDR3 amino acids: CASSLALPSTGTGQTYGYTF. The CDR3, as DNA: TGCGCCAGCAGCCTAGCACTCCCAAGTACAGGAACCGGACAGACCTATGGCTACACCTTC.

Worth noting for this clonotype: Sequence at one end of the junction differs from germline and may be a read error. The chain joins TRBV20-1 to TRBJ2-7; D perhaps matches TRBD2 (6 bases). The germline V gene has CDR1 DFQATT and CDR2 SNEGSKA (reference sequence). This CDR3 comprises 15 residues. Here the CDR3 reads CSATTARRASYEQYF. CDR3 nucleotide sequence: TGTAGTGCCACAACAGCGAGGAGGGCCTCCTACGAGCAGTACTTC.